The clone carrying this TCR beta chain has only a few counts. Its target is unknown. The germline V gene has CDR1 SQVTM and CDR2 ANQGSEA. The CDR3 has 13 residues. Trimming took off 1 base at V and 0 bases at J, with 6 bases between the two ends. All sorted populations exceeded 95% purity. The record originates from a study of beta chain features in type 1 diabetes. Study-wide findings and caveats: All four CD4+ subsets of Type 1 diabetes patients contained TCRB CDR3s that were moderately but significantly shorter. In type 1 diabetes patients, VDJ junctions had fewer insertions; deletions at these junctions were more frequent.

All of the isolated RNA was reverse transcribed, so expressed TCRB transcripts were sequenced. Naive, central memory and regulatory T cell samples came to a mean of approximately 3.6 million reads. Clones were sequenced by immunoSEQ multiplex PCR, and TCRdb holds only the in-frame ones, with some missing. This table holds about 330,000 clones, approximately 9.9% found once. The rearrangement uses TRBV29-1 and TRBJ1-1; D gene uncertain. Sequencing input: naive CD4+ T cells from blood. The sequence derives from a woman younger than 45 in good health. The CDR3 protein is CSVEGPLNTEAFF. In nucleotides, the CDR3 is TGCAGCGTTGAAGGGCCCCTGAACACTGAAGCTTTCTTT.